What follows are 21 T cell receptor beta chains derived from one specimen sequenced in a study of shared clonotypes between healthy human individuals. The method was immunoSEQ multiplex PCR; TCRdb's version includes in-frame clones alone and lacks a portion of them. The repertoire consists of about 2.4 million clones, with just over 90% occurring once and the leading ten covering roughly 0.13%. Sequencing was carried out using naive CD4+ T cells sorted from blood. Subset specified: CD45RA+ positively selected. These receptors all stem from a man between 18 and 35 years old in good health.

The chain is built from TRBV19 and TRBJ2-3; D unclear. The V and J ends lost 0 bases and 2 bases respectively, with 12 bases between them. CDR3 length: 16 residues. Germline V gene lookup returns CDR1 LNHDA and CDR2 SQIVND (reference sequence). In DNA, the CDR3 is TGTGCCAGTAGTATAGACGGCGTCCTCTCCACAGATACGCAGTATTTT. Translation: CASSIDGVLSTDTQYF.

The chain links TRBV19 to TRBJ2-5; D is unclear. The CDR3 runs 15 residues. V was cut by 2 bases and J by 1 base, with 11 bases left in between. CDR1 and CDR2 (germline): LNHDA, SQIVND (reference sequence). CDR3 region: CASSITPVPQETQYF. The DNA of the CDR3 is TGTGCCAGTAGTATAACTCCCGTTCCCCAAGAGACCCAGTACTTC.

The CDR3 protein is CASSLRQGLNTGELFF. The CDR3 nucleotides read TGTGCCAGCAGCCTCCGACAGGGACTGAACACCGGGGAGCTGTTTTTT. J is TRBJ2-2 and V is TRBV7-2, with a tentative D call TRBD1 (7 bases). Per the germline V gene, CDR1 is SGHTA and CDR2 is FQGNSA. V lost 5 bases, J lost 1 base, and 14 bases lay in between. The CDR3 loop spans 16 amino acids.

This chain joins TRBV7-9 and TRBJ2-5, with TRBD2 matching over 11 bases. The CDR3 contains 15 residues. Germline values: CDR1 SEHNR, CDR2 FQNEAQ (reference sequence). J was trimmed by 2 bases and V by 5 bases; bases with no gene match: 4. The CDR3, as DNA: TGTGCCAGCAGCCTACTAGCGGGGGCTCAAGAGACCCAGTACTTC. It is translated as CASSLLAGAQETQYF.

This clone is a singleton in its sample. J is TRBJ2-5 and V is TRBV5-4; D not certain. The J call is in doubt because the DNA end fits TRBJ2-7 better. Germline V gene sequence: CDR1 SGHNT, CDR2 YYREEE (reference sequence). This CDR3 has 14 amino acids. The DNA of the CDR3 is TGTGCCAGCAGCGTGGACCTGGGGTCCTACGAGCAGTACTTC. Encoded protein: CASSVDLGSYEQYF.

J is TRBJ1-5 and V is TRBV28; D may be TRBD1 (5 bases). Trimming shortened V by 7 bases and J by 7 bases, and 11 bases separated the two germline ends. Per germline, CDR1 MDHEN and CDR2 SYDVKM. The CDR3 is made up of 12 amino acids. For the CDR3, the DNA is TGTGCCAGCATTGGGGCGGGGCAGCCCCAGCATTTT. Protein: CASIGAGQPQHF.

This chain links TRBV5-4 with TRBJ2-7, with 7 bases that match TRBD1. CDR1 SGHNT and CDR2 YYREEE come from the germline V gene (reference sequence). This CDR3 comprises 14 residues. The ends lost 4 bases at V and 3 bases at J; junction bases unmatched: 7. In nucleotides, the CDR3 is TGTGCCAGCAGCCCAGGGACAGCCTTCTACGAGCAGTACTTC. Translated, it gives CASSPGTAFYEQYF.

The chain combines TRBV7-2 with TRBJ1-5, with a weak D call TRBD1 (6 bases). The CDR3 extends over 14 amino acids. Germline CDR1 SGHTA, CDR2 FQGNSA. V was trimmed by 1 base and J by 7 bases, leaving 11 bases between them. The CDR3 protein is CASSLEQGWQPQHF. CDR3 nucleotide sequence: TGTGCCAGCAGCTTAGAACAGGGTTGGCAGCCCCAGCATTTT. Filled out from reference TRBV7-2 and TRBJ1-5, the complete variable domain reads GAGVSQSPSNKVTEKGKDVELRCDPISGHTALYWYRQSLGQGLEFLIYFQGNSAPDKSGLPSDRFSAERTGGSVSTLTIQRTQQEDSAVYLCASSLEQGWQPQHFGDGTRLSIL.

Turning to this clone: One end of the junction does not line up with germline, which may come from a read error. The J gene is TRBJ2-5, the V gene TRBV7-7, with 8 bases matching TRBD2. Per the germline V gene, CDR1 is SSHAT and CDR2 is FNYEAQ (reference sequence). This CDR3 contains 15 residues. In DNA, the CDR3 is TGTGCTAGCAGCTCTATAGCGGGAATGGCGGAGACCCAGTACTTC. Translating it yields CASSSIAGMAETQYF.

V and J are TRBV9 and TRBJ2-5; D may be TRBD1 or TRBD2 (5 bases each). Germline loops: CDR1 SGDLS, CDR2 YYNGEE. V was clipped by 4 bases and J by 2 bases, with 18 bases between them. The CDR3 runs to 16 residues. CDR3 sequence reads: CASSLDGAVSQETQYF. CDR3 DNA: TGTGCCAGCAGCCTAGACGGGGCCGTGAGTCAAGAGACCCAGTACTTC. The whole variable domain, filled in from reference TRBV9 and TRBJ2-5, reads DSGVTQTPKHLITATGQRVTLRCSPRSGDLSVYWYQQSLDQGLQFLIQYYNGEERAKGNILERFSAQQFPDLHSELNLSSLELGDSALYFCASSLDGAVSQETQYFGPGTRLLVL.

The CDR3 region is CASQALNEGNQPQHF. CDR3 DNA sequence: TGTGCCAGTCAAGCCCTTAACGAAGGCAATCAGCCCCAGCATTTT. The J gene is TRBJ1-5, the V gene TRBV19; D gene unclear. Deletions cut 8 bases from V and 2 bases from J, with 16 bases between. From germline, CDR1 is LNHDA and CDR2 SQIVND (reference sequence). This CDR3 has 15 amino acids.

For the CDR3, the DNA is TGTGCCAGCAGTCAAAACCCTCAGGGACACACTGAAGCTTTCTTT. The encoded protein is CASSQNPQGHTEAFF. The rearrangement links TRBV5-6 to TRBJ1-1, with a weak D call TRBD1 (5 bases). The V and J ends lost 5 bases and 3 bases respectively, with 17 bases between them. The CDR3 covers 15 residues. The germline gives CDR1 SGHDT, CDR2 YYEEEE.

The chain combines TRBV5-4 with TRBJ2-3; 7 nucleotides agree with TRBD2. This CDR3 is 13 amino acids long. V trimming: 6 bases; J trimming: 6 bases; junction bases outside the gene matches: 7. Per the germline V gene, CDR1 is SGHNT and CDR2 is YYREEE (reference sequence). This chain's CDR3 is CASTWGGRDTQYF. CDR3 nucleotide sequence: TGTGCCAGCACTTGGGGGGGTCGGGATACGCAGTATTTT. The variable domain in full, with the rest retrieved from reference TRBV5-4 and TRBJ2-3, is ETGVTQSPTHLIKTRGQQVTLRCSSQSGHNTVSWYQQALGQGPQFIFQYYREEENGRGNFPPRFSGLQFPNYSSELNVNALELDDSALYLCASTWGGRDTQYFGPGTRLTVL.

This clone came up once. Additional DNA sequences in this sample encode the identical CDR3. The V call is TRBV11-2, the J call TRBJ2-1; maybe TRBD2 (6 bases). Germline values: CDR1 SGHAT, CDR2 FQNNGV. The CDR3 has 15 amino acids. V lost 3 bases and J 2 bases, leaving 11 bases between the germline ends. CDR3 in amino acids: CASSFGGGTYNEQFF. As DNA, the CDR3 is TGTGCCAGCAGCTTTGGTGGGGGGACCTACAATGAGCAGTTCTTC. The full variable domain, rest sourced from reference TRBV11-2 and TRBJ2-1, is EAGVAQSPRYKIIEKRQSVAFWCNPISGHATLYWYQQILGQGPKLLIQFQNNGVVDDSQLPKDRFSAERLKGVDSTLKIQPAKLEDSAVYLCASSFGGGTYNEQFFGPGTRLTVL.

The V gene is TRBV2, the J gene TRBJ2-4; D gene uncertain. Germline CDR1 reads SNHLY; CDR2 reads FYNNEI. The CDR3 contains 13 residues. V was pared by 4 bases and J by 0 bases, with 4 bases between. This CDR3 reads CASSGLAKNIQYF. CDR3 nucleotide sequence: TGTGCCAGCAGTGGTTTAGCCAAAAACATTCAGTACTTC.

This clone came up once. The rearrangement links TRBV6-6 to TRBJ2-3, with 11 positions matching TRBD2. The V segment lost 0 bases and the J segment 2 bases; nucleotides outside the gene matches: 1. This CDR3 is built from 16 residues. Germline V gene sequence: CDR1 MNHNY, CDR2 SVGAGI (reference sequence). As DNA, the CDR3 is TGTGCCAGCAGTTACTCGACTAGCGGGAACACAGATACGCAGTATTTT. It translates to CASSYSTSGNTDTQYF.

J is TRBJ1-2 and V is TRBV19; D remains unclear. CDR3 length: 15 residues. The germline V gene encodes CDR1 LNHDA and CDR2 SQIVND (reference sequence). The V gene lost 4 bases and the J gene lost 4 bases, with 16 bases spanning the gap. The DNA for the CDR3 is TGTGCCAGTAGTACGTCGACACAAGGAGTCTATGGCTACACCTTC. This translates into CASSTSTQGVYGYTF.

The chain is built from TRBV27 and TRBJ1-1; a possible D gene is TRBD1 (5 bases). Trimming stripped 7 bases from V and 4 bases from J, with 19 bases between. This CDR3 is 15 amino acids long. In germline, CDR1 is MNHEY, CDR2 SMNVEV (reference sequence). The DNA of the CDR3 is TGTGCCAGCAACTCCGATCGGAGGAGGGGCACTGAAGCTTTCTTT. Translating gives CASNSDRRRGTEAFF.

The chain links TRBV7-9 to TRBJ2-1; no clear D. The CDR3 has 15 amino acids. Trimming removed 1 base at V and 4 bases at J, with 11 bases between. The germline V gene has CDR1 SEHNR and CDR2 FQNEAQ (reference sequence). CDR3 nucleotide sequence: TGTGCCAGCAGCTTAGGCCGGGCTACTTACAATGAGCAGTTCTTC. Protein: CASSLGRATYNEQFF.

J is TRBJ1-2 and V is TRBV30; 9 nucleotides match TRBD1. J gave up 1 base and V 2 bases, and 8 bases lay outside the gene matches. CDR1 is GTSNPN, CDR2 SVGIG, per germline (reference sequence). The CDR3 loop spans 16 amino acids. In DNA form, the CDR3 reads TGTGCCTGGAGTCCGGGACAGGGAATTAGTAACTATGGCTACACCTTC. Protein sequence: CAWSPGQGISNYGYTF.

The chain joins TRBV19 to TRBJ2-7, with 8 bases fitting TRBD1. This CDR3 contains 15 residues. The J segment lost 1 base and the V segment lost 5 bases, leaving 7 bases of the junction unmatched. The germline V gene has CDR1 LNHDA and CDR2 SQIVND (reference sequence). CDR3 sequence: CASSPGTGLSYEQYF. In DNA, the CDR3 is TGTGCCAGTAGTCCCGGGACAGGTTTATCCTACGAGCAGTACTTC.